One and the same sample provided the 19 T cell receptor beta chains below, sequenced in a study of CD8 T cells in ankylosing spondylitis. TCRdb processed the 5' RACE reads anew with MiXCR; each CDR3 protein has one entry. Here the sample spans roughly 160,000 distinct CDR3 sequences, around a tenth being singletons. The sample taken for sequencing was blood, either unsorted or a sorted T cell fraction (not recorded which). The source is a male donor with ankylosing spondylitis or in good health (not recorded which).

This clonotype was observed a handful of times. This CDR3 is CASSGLAGAGEQFF. CDR3 in DNA: TGTGCCAGCAGTGGGCTAGCGGGAGCAGGCGAGCAGTTCTTC. The chain couples TRBV2 to TRBJ2-1; TRBD2 agrees at 10 bases. Germline V gene lookup returns CDR1 SNHLY and CDR2 FYNNEI. The V gene end was trimmed by 4 bases and the J gene end by 10 bases; junction bases not matched to a gene: 7. The CDR3 is made up of 14 amino acids.

The sample holds many counts of this clonotype. The chain couples TRBV9 to TRBJ1-3, with TRBD1 identical over 7 bases. The CDR3 length is 16 residues. CDR1 and CDR2 (germline): SGDLS, YYNGEE. V gave up 6 bases and J gave up 0 bases; unmatched junction bases: 9. CDR3: CASKSGDRDSGNTIYF. Written as DNA, the CDR3 is TGTGCCAGCAAAAGCGGAGACAGGGACTCTGGAAACACCATATATTTT. Based on the CDR3 plus reference TRBV9 and TRBJ1-3, the full variable domain is DSGVTQTPKHLITATGQRVTLRCSPRSGDLSVYWYQQSLDQGLQFLIQYYNGEERAKGNILERFSAQQFPDLHSELNLSSLELGDSALYFCASKSGDRDSGNTIYFGEGSWLTVV.

At least ten counts were recorded for this clonotype. The chain recombines TRBV6-6 with TRBJ2-5; 7 bases are a match to TRBD1. The CDR3 extends over 13 amino acids. Per the germline V gene, CDR1 is MNHNY and CDR2 is SVGAGI (reference sequence). Trimming took 7 bases from V and 5 from J; bases not matched to a gene: 7. The chain's CDR3 is CASTGQPLETQYF. The DNA for the CDR3 is TGTGCCAGCACGGGACAGCCTTTGGAGACCCAGTACTTC.

This clonotype was counted between two and nine times. The genes are TRBV28 and TRBJ2-7, with 8 nucleotides matching TRBD1. Trimming at V came to 11 bases and at J to 0 bases, leaving 6 bases not matched to a gene. CDR1 is MDHEN, CDR2 SYDVKM, per germline. This CDR3 comprises 13 residues. The CDR3 spells CASLGTGSYEQYF. CDR3 DNA sequence: TGTGCCTCCCTCGGGACAGGCTCCTACGAGCAGTACTTC. Combining the CDR3 with reference TRBV28 and TRBJ2-7 gives the whole variable domain DVKVTQSSRYLVKRTGEKVFLECVQDMDHENMFWYRQDPGLGLRLIYFSYDVKMKEKGDIPEGYSVSREKKERFSLILESASTNQTSMYLCASLGTGSYEQYFGPGTRLTVT.

The sample holds many counts of this clonotype. The chain recombines TRBV20-1 with TRBJ1-2; 9 bases map to TRBD1. After removal of 5 bases from V and 4 bases from J, the junction contained 5 bases not matched to a gene. The CDR3 runs to 13 residues. CDR1 and CDR2 from the germline V gene are DFQATT and SNEGSKA (reference sequence). CDR3: CSAPTGGAYGYTF. The CDR3 DNA reads TGCAGTGCTCCTACAGGGGGCGCCTATGGCTACACCTTC.

A few counts support this clonotype. The rearrangement uses TRBV6-2 or TRBV6-3 and TRBJ2-4; D gene ambiguous. The CDR3 totals 17 residues. CDR1 and CDR2 from the germline V gene are MNHEY and SVGEGT. V was cut by 4 bases and J by 1 base, with 17 bases left in between. CDR3 in DNA: TGTGCCAGCAGTTCCACGCGCTGGGAAGGGGCCAAAAACATTCAGTACTTC. Translating gives CASSSTRWEGAKNIQYF.

At least ten counts were recorded for this clonotype. This chain links TRBV3-1 with TRBJ2-3; D is unresolved. CDR1 LGHDT and CDR2 YNNKEL come from the germline V gene (reference sequence). This CDR3 contains 15 residues. Trimming took 0 bases from V and 8 from J, leaving 15 bases between them. The CDR3 DNA reads as TGTGCCAGCAGCCAAGATGGCATGGGAATCAGTACGCAGTATTTT. As protein: CASSQDGMGISTQYF.

As for this clonotype: Given a much more abundant clone one base away, this may be a read error. The CDR3 DNA sequence: TGTGCCCGCAGCTTAGGAGCAGCTGGAGATACGCAGTATTTT. It codes for CARSLGAAGDTQYF. This chain links TRBV7-8 with TRBJ2-3, with D uncertain. CDR1 SGHVS and CDR2 FQNEAQ come from the germline V gene. There are 14 residues in the CDR3.

In this sample, this clonotype turned up many times. This chain joins TRBV5-1 and TRBJ2-7; 8 nucleotides align to TRBD2. Trimming took 1 base from V and 0 from J; bases not matched to a gene: 9. CDR3 length: 17 residues. Germline lookup yields CDR1 SGHRS and CDR2 YFSETQ. The CDR3 DNA reads as TGCGCCAGCAGCTTGATCTCTTCTGGGACTAGCTCCTACGAGCAGTACTTC. Protein: CASSLISSGTSSYEQYF.

In this sample, this clonotype turned up many times. The chain combines TRBV24-1 with TRBJ2-3; 8 positions match TRBD1. The germline CDR1 and CDR2 sequences are KGHDR and SFDVKD. V trimming: 7 bases; J trimming: 8 bases; junction bases outside the gene matches: 16. CDR3 length: 16 residues. As DNA, the CDR3 is TGTGCCACCAGAGAGACCCGGGACAGGCCCCAGAGTACGCAGTATTTT. Protein: CATRETRDRPQSTQYF.

At least ten counts were recorded for this clonotype. This chain links TRBV24-1 with TRBJ2-5; D gene ambiguous. CDR3 length equals 13 residues. Germline values: CDR1 KGHDR, CDR2 SFDVKD. Trimming shortened V by 4 bases and J by 5 bases, and 10 bases separated the two germline ends. The CDR3 reads CATSDPGRETQYF. CDR3 bases: TGTGCCACCAGTGACCCCGGCAGGGAGACCCAGTACTTC.

This clonotype was counted many times. The chain combines TRBV27 with TRBJ1-5, with D possibly being TRBD1 (5 bases). V lost 2 bases and J lost 7, with 12 bases in between. The CDR3 contains 14 residues. Germline V gene data show CDR1 as MNHEY and CDR2 as SMNVEV (reference sequence). The CDR3 sequence is CASSLSRARQPQHF. In DNA, the CDR3 is TGTGCCAGCAGTTTAAGCAGGGCTCGGCAGCCCCAGCATTTT.

This clonotype was detected a few times. A read error may produce the germline difference seen at one junction end. The gene calls are TRBV2 and TRBJ2-1; 8 positions match TRBD2. This CDR3 has 18 residues. The V gene's germline CDR1 is SNHLY and CDR2 FYNNEI. CDR3 nucleotide sequence: TGTGCCAGCAGTGCTGTCGGGAGGGTCGCTATATCCTTCAATGAGCAGTTCTTC. Translating gives CASSAVGRVAISFNEQFF.

This clonotype came up a few times. The rearrangement links TRBV4-3 to TRBJ2-2; 8 bases match TRBD1. Germline trimming cut 0 bases from V and 5 bases from J; bases unmatched to any gene: 2. The germline V gene encodes CDR1 LGHNA and CDR2 YSLEER. This CDR3 has 15 residues. Written as DNA, the CDR3 is TGCGCCAGCAGCCAAGAAAACAGGGGGACCGGGGAGCTGTTTTTT. Protein: CASSQENRGTGELFF.

This clonotype was observed at least ten times. The CDR3 sequence: CAWNPGLYGYTF. In nucleotides, the CDR3 is TGTGCCTGGAACCCAGGGCTCTATGGCTACACCTTC. The chain uses TRBV30 and TRBJ1-2; TRBD1 is a possible D gene (5 bases). The germline V gene encodes CDR1 GTSNPN and CDR2 SVGIG (reference sequence). The CDR3 is 12 amino acids. V lost 4 bases, J lost 4 bases, and 10 bases lay in between.

Many counts were recorded for this clonotype. The V call is TRBV28, the J call TRBJ2-1, with TRBD1 matching 7 bases. J gave up 0 bases and V 8 bases, and 10 bases lay outside the gene matches. Germline CDR1 MDHEN, CDR2 SYDVKM. The CDR3 loop spans 16 amino acids. CDR3 sequence reads: CASRIGQVSSYNEQFF. The CDR3 bases are TGTGCCAGCCGCATCGGACAGGTTAGCTCCTACAATGAGCAGTTCTTC. Together with reference TRBV28 and TRBJ2-1, the CDR3 gives the full variable domain: DVKVTQSSRYLVKRTGEKVFLECVQDMDHENMFWYRQDPGLGLRLIYFSYDVKMKEKGDIPEGYSVSREKKERFSLILESASTNQTSMYLCASRIGQVSSYNEQFFGPGTRLTVL.

The chain carries TRBV6-2 or TRBV6-3 and TRBJ2-7, with a possible D match to TRBD2 (6 bases). Trimming took off 7 bases at V and 3 bases at J, with 22 bases between the two ends. The CDR3 runs to 16 residues. CDR1 and CDR2 (germline): MNHEY, SVGEGT. CDR3 protein: CASTVYPGGSSYEQYF. CDR3 nucleotide sequence: TGTGCCAGCACCGTCTATCCTGGGGGGTCAAGCTACGAGCAGTACTTC.

At least ten counts were recorded for this clonotype. V and J are TRBV6-2 or TRBV6-3 and TRBJ1-6, with 8 positions matching TRBD1. Per germline, CDR1 MNHEY and CDR2 SVGEGT. This CDR3 is built from 15 residues. The V and J ends lost 5 bases and 6 bases, in that order; junction bases with no gene match: 6. The CDR3 loop is CASSTYDRGNSPLHF. The CDR3 coding sequence is TGTGCCAGCAGTACCTACGACAGGGGTAATTCACCCCTCCACTTT.

This clonotype was seen more than once but under ten times. The rearrangement links TRBV5-5 to TRBJ2-2, with 8 bases matching TRBD1. CDR3 length: 17 amino acids. With V trimmed by 0 bases and J by 5 bases, 9 bases remained unmatched. CDR1 is SGHKS and CDR2 is YYEKEE in the germline V gene (reference sequence). In DNA, the CDR3 is TGTGCCAGCAGCTTGGCTGGACAGGGAACTTTAACCGGGGAGCTGTTTTTT. The encoded protein is CASSLAGQGTLTGELFF. Looking up the rest from reference TRBV5-5 and TRBJ2-2 gives the full variable domain: DAGVTQSPTHLIKTRGQQVTLRCSPISGHKSVSWYQQVLGQGPQFIFQYYEKEERGRGNFPDRFSARQFPNYSSELNVNALLLGDSALYLCASSLAGQGTLTGELFFGEGSRLTVL.